One sample yielded the 23 T cell receptor beta chains listed below, sequenced in a study of blood T cell repertoires in COVID-19. This table comes from immunoSEQ multiplex PCR, and its TCRdb copy is limited to in-frame clones, with some not included. The data contain 60,000 to 80,000 clones, 80% to 90% of them singletons. Sequenced input: PBMCs or T cells enriched from blood (not recorded which). The receptors derive from a woman between 40 and 55 years old with acute COVID-19.

The rearrangement joins TRBV29-1 to TRBJ1-2, with 7 nucleotides matching TRBD1. CDR1 and CDR2 from the germline V gene are SQVTM and ANQGSEA. The V and J ends lost 6 bases and 3 bases, in that order; junction bases with no gene match: 13. The CDR3 runs 15 residues. The CDR3 DNA is TGCAGCGTCACCCTTTCGACAGGGCTTTACTATGGCTACACCTTC. The encoded protein is CSVTLSTGLYYGYTF. Together with reference TRBV29-1 and TRBJ1-2, the CDR3 gives the full variable domain: SAVISQKPSRDICQRGTSLTIQCQVDSQVTMMFWYRQQPGQSLTLIATANQGSEATYESGFVIDKFPISRPNLTFSTLTVSNMSPEDSSIYLCSVTLSTGLYYGYTFGSGTRLTVV.

This chain uses TRBV3-1 (or the pseudogene TRBV3-2) with TRBJ1-6, with D perhaps matching TRBD1 (5 bases). The germline gives CDR1 LGHDT, CDR2 YNNKEL (reference sequence). The CDR3 extends over 16 amino acids. The germline V and J ends were trimmed by 6 bases and 10 bases, with 22 bases remaining between them. CDR3 sequence reads: CASSIRAVDPASPLHF. The CDR3 nucleotides are TGTGCCAGCAGTATCAGGGCTGTGGACCCCGCGTCACCCCTCCACTTT.

V gene TRBV28 combines with J gene TRBJ1-2; D may be TRBD1 (5 bases). Looked up from germline, CDR1 is MDHEN and CDR2 is SYDVKM. V was pared by 5 bases and J by 8 bases, with 15 bases between. CDR3 length: 13 residues. CDR3 region: CASSPRGSWGYTF. CDR3 DNA sequence: TGTGCCAGCAGTCCAAGGGGCTCCTGGGGCTACACCTTC.

This chain uses TRBV4-1 with TRBJ2-7; 10 bases match TRBD2. The CDR3 consists of 16 residues. Losses at the gene ends were 0 bases for V and 7 bases for J; bases not matched to a gene: 9. Germline V lookup: CDR1 MGHRA, CDR2 YSYEKL. The CDR3 reads CASSQDRLAGVREQYF. The CDR3 DNA reads as TGCGCCAGCAGCCAAGATCGGCTAGCGGGAGTACGGGAGCAGTACTTC.

The V call is TRBV10-1, the J call TRBJ2-3; 10 bases align to TRBD2. The CDR3 has 19 amino acids. Germline V gives CDR1 WNHNN, CDR2 SYGVQD (reference sequence). With 5 bases clipped from V and 4 bases from J, the junction kept 18 bases outside the gene matches. CDR3 in amino acids: CASSPPNGLAEARPDTQYF. The CDR3 bases are TGCGCCAGCAGTCCCCCTAATGGACTAGCGGAAGCCCGCCCAGATACGCAGTATTTT.

The V gene is TRBV13, the J gene TRBJ1-5; perhaps TRBD1 as D (5 bases). Per germline, CDR1 PRHDT and CDR2 FYEKMQ (reference sequence). This CDR3 has 15 amino acids. Trimming left V 0 bases short and J 3 bases short, with 9 bases between. The CDR3 spells CASSLGGGTNQPQHF. Here the CDR3 DNA reads TGTGCCAGCAGCTTAGGAGGCGGGACCAATCAGCCCCAGCATTTT.

The sample holds a few counts of this clone. The chain is built from TRBV28 and TRBJ2-6; the D gene is possibly TRBD1 (6 bases). Per germline, CDR1 MDHEN and CDR2 SYDVKM. The ends were cut back, 6 bases at V and 2 bases at J, with 14 bases in the middle. This CDR3 has 16 amino acids. As DNA, the CDR3 is TGTGCCAGCAGCCGGGGTCCAGGGGCTGGGGCCAACGTCCTGACTTTC. It translates to CASSRGPGAGANVLTF.

CDR3 amino acids: CASSEWAGGNFYEQYV. The CDR3 DNA sequence: TGTGCCAGCAGTGAATGGGCGGGGGGGAACTTTTACGAGCAGTACGTC. V is TRBV6-1 and J is TRBJ2-7; 9 nucleotides line up with TRBD2. With 2 bases clipped from V and 4 bases from J, the junction kept 9 bases outside the gene matches. The germline V gene encodes CDR1 MNHNS and CDR2 SASEGT. CDR3 size: 16 residues.

The rearrangement links TRBV6-1 to TRBJ1-1, with D unclear. The CDR3 covers 12 residues. The germline V and J ends were trimmed by 3 bases and 4 bases, with 6 bases remaining between them. Germline loops: CDR1 MNHNS, CDR2 SASEGT. CDR3 DNA sequence: TGTGCCAGCAGTGATCGGGTCACTGAAGCTTTCTTT. Translated: CASSDRVTEAFF.

The chain has TRBV7-9 and TRBJ1-2, with D possibly being TRBD1 (6 bases). V lost 3 bases to trimming and J lost 8 bases, with 10 bases between them. The CDR3 spans 12 residues. CDR1 is SEHNR, CDR2 FQNEAQ, per germline (reference sequence). The CDR3 reads CASSFNRAGYTF. The CDR3 coding sequence is TGTGCCAGCAGCTTTAACAGGGCGGGCTACACCTTC.

The chain links TRBV29-1 to TRBJ1-4; 7 bases agree with TRBD1. The germline V gene has CDR1 SQVTM and CDR2 ANQGSEA. Losses at the gene ends were 4 bases for V and 7 bases for J; bases not matched to a gene: 12. The CDR3 totals 15 residues. The CDR3 reads CSVGGGQAAGEKLFF. The CDR3 nucleotides are TGCAGCGTTGGTGGTGGACAGGCCGCGGGTGAAAAACTGTTTTTT.

The chain is built from TRBV5-6 and TRBJ1-4; D remains unclear. V dropped 0 bases and J dropped 3 bases, with 3 bases sitting between them. From germline, CDR1 is SGHDT and CDR2 YYEEEE. The CDR3 runs 13 residues. CDR3 amino acids: CASSLGANEKLFF. The CDR3 nucleotides are TGTGCCAGCAGCTTGGGCGCTAATGAAAAACTGTTTTTT.

This clone was picked up one time. As DNA, the CDR3 is TGTGCCAGCAGTTTATGGGGGCCTGGAGGGATTGGGTTTAGCAATCAGCCCCAGCATTTT. Amino acid sequence: CASSLWGPGGIGFSNQPQHF. The chain combines TRBV28 with TRBJ1-5; D perhaps matches TRBD1 (5 bases). V gave up 0 bases and J gave up 0 bases, with 21 bases separating them. The germline CDR1 and CDR2 sequences are MDHEN and SYDVKM. This CDR3 is 20 amino acids long.

The chain recombines TRBV4-2 with TRBJ2-1, with 11 bases matching TRBD2. This CDR3 is 18 amino acids long. Trimming took 1 base from V and 10 from J; bases not matched to a gene: 15. Germline V gene lookup returns CDR1 LGHNA and CDR2 YNFKEQ. In DNA, the CDR3 is TGTGCCAGCAGCCAAGGAGACAGGACGGGACTAGCGGCTGTGGAGCAGTTCTTC. Translation gives CASSQGDRTGLAAVEQFF.

This clone has only one observation. The chain combines TRBV5-1 with TRBJ1-1; TRBD1 aligns across 9 bases. Trimming cost V 4 bases and J 5 bases; bases outside gene matches: 9. CDR3 length equals 15 residues. Germline V gene data show CDR1 as SGHRS and CDR2 as YFSETQ. CDR3: CASSQLQGARTEAFF. The CDR3 DNA sequence: TGCGCCAGCAGCCAATTACAGGGGGCGCGGACTGAAGCTTTCTTT.

Only a few counts were recorded for this clone. The chain couples TRBV19 to TRBJ2-7; a possible D gene is TRBD1 (5 bases). This CDR3 comprises 14 residues. The germline V gene encodes CDR1 LNHDA and CDR2 SQIVND (reference sequence). Trimming pared 5 bases from V and 5 bases from J, leaving 16 bases between. The CDR3 sequence is CASSPPGVGDEQYF. DNA of the CDR3: TGTGCCAGTAGTCCCCCGGGTGTAGGGGACGAGCAGTACTTC.

The chain combines TRBV28 with TRBJ1-5; tentatively, D is TRBD1 (5 bases). This CDR3 has 13 residues. V dropped 7 bases and J dropped 5 bases, with 12 bases sitting between them. Germline assignment: CDR1 MDHEN and CDR2 SYDVKM. The CDR3 reads CASTRQLDQPQHF. For the CDR3, the DNA is TGTGCCAGCACAAGACAGCTAGATCAGCCCCAGCATTTT.

This clone came up a few times. CDR3 loop: CASSWGRRTSLFF. The CDR3 coding sequence is TGTGCCAGCAGTTGGGGGCGAAGAACGTCACTGTTTTTT. The chain recombines TRBV28 with TRBJ1-4, with a possible D match to TRBD1 (6 bases). This CDR3 contains 13 residues. Trimming shortened V by 4 bases and J by 13 bases, and 16 bases separated the two germline ends. Per the germline V gene, CDR1 is MDHEN and CDR2 is SYDVKM.

A few counts support this clone. This chain connects TRBV28 to TRBJ1-6; D ambiguous. The CDR3 spans 12 residues. V was clipped by 11 bases and J by 5 bases, with 10 bases between them. Germline V gene data show CDR1 as MDHEN and CDR2 as SYDVKM. CDR3 in DNA: TGTGCCGAGGGTCCTGATAATTCACCCCTCCACTTT. Its translation is CAEGPDNSPLHF.

This chain connects TRBV5-1 to TRBJ1-5; D is unclear. Germline-derived CDR1 and CDR2 are SGHRS and YFSETQ. Deletions cut 7 bases from V and 0 bases from J, with 8 bases between. This CDR3 contains 13 residues. CDR3 bases: TGCGCCAGCTCTCCCTTTAGCAATCAGCCCCAGCATTTT. Translation gives CASSPFSNQPQHF.

The chain recombines TRBV4-1 with TRBJ2-1; TRBD2 is a possible D gene (5 bases). This CDR3 region has 14 residues. Germline V gene sequence: CDR1 MGHRA, CDR2 YSYEKL. The ends were cut back, 4 bases at V and 2 bases at J, with 9 bases in the middle. The CDR3 sequence: CASSPVGAYNEQFF. The CDR3 DNA sequence: TGCGCCAGCAGCCCCGTCGGGGCCTACAATGAGCAGTTCTTC.

The chain links TRBV28 to TRBJ1-3; D uncertain. V was pared by 3 bases and J by 0 bases, with 12 bases between. Germline CDR1 and CDR2: MDHEN and SYDVKM. The CDR3 consists of 16 residues. The DNA of the CDR3 is TGTGCCAGCAGTTTTCGTGGAGGGAACTCTGGAAACACCATATATTTT. Protein product: CASSFRGGNSGNTIYF.

CDR3: CASSRQGTNEKLFF. The CDR3 DNA reads TGTGCCAGCTCACGACAGGGCACTAATGAAAAACTGTTTTTT. The genes are TRBV18 and TRBJ1-4; 7 bases are a match to TRBD1. The CDR3 is 14 residues long. J was trimmed by 2 bases and V by 4 bases; bases with no gene match: 1. Germline CDR1 is KGHSH and CDR2 is LQKENI.